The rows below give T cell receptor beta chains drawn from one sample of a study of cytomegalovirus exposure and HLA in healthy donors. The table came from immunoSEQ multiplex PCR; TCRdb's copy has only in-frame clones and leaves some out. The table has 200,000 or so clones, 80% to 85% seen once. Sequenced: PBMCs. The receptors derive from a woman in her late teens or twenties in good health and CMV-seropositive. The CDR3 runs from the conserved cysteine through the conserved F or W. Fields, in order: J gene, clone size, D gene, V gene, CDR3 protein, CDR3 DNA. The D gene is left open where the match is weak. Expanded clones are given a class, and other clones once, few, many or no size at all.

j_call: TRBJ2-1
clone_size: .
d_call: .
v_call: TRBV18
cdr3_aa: CASRGTPHEQFF
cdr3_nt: TGTGCCAGCCGTGGGACTCCCCATGAGCAGTTCTTC

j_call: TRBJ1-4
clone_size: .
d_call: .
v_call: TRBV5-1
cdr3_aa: CASSSRRGQSNEKLFF
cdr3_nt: TGCGCCAGCAGCTCCCGACGCGGACAGTCTAATGAAAAACTGTTTTTT

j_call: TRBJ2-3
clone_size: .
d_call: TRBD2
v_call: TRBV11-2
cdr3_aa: CASSSGRLAGGVDTQYF
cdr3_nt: TGTGCCAGCAGCTCCGGAAGACTAGCGGGGGGGGTAGATACGCAGTATTTT

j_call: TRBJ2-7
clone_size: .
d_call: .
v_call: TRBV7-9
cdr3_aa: CASSLIQGIRDEQYF
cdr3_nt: TGTGCCAGCAGCCTTATACAGGGTATTCGGGACGAGCAGTACTTC

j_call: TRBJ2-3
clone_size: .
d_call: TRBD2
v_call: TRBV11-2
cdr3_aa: CASSLRLAGGASVDTQYF
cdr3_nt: TGTGCCAGCAGCTTGCGGCTAGCGGGGGGGGCGTCTGTTGATACGCAGTATTTT

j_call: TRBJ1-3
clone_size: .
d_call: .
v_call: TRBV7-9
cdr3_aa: CASSFTGTGNTIYF
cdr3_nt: TGTGCCAGCAGCTTCACAGGGACTGGAAACACCATATATTTT

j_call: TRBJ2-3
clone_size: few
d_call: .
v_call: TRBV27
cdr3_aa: CASSLQELSTDTQYF
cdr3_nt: TGTGCCAGCAGCCTACAGGAGCTTAGCACAGATACGCAGTATTTT

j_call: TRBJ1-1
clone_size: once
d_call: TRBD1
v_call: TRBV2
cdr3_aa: CASSEIPGQGLNTEAFF
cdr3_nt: TGTGCCAGCAGTGAAATACCGGGACAGGGTTTGAACACTGAAGCTTTCTTT

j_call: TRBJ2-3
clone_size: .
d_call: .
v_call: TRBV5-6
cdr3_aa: CASSPWGGAYTQYF
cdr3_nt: TGTGCCAGCAGCCCCTGGGGGGGCGCTTATACGCAGTATTTT

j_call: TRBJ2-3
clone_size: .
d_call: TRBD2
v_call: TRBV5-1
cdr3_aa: CASSFQLGGGALDTQYF
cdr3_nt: TGCGCCAGCAGCTTCCAACTCGGCGGGGGGGCCTTAGATACGCAGTATTTT

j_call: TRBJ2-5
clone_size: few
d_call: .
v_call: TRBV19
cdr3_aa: CASRGLNQGGTQYF
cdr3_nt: TGTGCCAGTCGTGGACTCAACCAAGGGGGGACCCAGTACTTC

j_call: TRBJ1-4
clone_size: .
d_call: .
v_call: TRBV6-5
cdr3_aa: CASSYSSGAFNEKLFF
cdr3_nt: TGTGCCAGCAGTTACTCTTCCGGAGCGTTTAATGAAAAACTGTTTTTT

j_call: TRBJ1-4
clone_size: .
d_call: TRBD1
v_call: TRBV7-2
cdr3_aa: CASSLAPTGGLEKLFF
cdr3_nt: TGTGCCAGCAGCTTAGCCCCAACAGGGGGCTTAGAAAAACTGTTTTTT

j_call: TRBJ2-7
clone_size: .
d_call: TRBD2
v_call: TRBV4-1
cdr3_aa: CASSQATSGVSSYEQYF
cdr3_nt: TGCGCCAGCAGCCAAGCGACTAGCGGGGTTTCATCCTACGAGCAGTACTTC

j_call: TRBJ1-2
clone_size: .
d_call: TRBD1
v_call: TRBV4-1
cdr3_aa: CASSLIQGVSLYGYTF
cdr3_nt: TGCGCCAGCAGCCTCATACAGGGGGTTTCCCTCTATGGCTACACCTTC

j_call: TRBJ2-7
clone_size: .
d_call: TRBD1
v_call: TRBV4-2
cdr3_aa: CASSQPGQGPYEQYF
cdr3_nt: TGTGCCAGCAGCCAACCGGGACAGGGACCCTACGAGCAGTACTTC

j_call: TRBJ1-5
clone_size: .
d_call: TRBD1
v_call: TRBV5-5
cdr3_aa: CASSKGTGGNQPQHF
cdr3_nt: TGTGCCAGCAGCAAAGGGACAGGGGGCAATCAGCCCCAGCATTTT

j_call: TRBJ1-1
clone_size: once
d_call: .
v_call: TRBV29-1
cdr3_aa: CSAADFEAFF
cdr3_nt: TGCAGCGCCGCGGACTTTGAAGCTTTCTTT

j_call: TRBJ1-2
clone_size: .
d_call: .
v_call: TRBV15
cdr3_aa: CATSGVGRGYDYGYTF
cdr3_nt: TGTGCCACCAGCGGGGTTGGCAGGGGATACGACTATGGCTACACCTTC

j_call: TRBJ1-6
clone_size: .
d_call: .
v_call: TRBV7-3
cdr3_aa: CASSLSQGIDSPLHF
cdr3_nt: TGTGCCAGCAGCTTATCTCAGGGGATCGATTCACCCCTCCACTTT

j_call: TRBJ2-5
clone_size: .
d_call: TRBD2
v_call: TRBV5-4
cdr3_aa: CASSLGGGRQETQYF
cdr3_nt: TGTGCCAGCAGCTTGGGGGGGGGACGCCAAGAGACCCAGTACTTC

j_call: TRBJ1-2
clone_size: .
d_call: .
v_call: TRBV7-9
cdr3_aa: CSSSLALHGYTF
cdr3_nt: TGTTCCAGCAGCTTAGCTCTCCATGGCTACACCTTC

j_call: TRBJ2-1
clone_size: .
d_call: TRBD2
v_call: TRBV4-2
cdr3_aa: CASSQDIGLAEYNEQFF
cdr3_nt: TGTGCCAGCAGCCAAGATATAGGACTAGCAGAATACAATGAGCAGTTCTTC

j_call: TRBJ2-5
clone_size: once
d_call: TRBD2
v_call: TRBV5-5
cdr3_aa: CASSFSGGWETQYF
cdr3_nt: TGTGCCAGCAGCTTTAGCGGGGGGTGGGAGACCCAGTACTTC

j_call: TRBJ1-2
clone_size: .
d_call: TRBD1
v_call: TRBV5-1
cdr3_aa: CASSLTYDRDYGYTF
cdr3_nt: TGCGCCAGCAGCTTGACTTACGACAGGGACTATGGCTACACCTTC

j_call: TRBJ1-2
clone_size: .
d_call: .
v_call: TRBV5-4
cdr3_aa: CASSLEVGGYTF
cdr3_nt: TGTGCCAGCAGCTTAGAAGTCGGGGGCTACACCTTC

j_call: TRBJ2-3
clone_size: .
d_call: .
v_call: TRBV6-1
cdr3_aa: CASSEAFLGGATDTQYF
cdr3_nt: TGTGCCAGCAGTGAAGCGTTTCTGGGGGGGGCGACAGATACGCAGTATTTT

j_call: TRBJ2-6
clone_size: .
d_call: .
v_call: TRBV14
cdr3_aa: CASSQDRGIRGANVLTF
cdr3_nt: TGTGCCAGCAGCCAAGATCGGGGGATACGTGGGGCCAACGTCCTGACTTTC

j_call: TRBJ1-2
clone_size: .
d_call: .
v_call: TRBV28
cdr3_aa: CASSLPLRGAYGYTF
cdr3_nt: TGTGCCAGCAGTTTACCCCTCAGGGGAGCATATGGCTACACCTTC

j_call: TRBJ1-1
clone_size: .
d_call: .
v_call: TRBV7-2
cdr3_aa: CASRGGYTEAFF
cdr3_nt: TGTGCCAGCAGGGGAGGATACACTGAAGCTTTCTTT

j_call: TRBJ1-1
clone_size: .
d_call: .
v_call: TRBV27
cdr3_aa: CASSLSGRLENTEAFF
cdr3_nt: TGTGCCAGCAGTTTATCGGGGAGGCTCGAGAACACTGAAGCTTTCTTT

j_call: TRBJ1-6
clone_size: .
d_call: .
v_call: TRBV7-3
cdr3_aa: CASTGPGTSPLHF
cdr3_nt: TGTGCCAGCACTGGTCCGGGAACTTCACCCCTCCACTTT

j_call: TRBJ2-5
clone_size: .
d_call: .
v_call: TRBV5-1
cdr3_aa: CASSLDSWGPQETQYF
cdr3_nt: TGCGCCAGCAGCTTGGACTCATGGGGGCCTCAAGAGACCCAGTACTTC

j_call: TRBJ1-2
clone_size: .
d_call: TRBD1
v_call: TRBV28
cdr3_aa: CASSPARGYGYTF
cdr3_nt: TGTGCCAGCAGTCCAGCCAGGGGGTATGGCTACACCTTC

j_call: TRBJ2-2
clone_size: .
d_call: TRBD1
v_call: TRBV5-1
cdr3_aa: CASSHRQGARTGELFF
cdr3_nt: TGCGCCAGCAGTCATAGACAGGGGGCGCGGACCGGGGAGCTGTTTTTT

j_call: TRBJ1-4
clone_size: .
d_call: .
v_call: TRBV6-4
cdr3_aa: CASSPPFRGNEKLFF
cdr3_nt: TGTGCCAGCAGTCCTCCATTTCGAGGTAATGAAAAACTGTTTTTT

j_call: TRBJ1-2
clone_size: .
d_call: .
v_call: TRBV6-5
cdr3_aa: CASTPGRGDGYTF
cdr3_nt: TGTGCCAGTACCCCGGGCAGGGGTGATGGCTACACCTTC

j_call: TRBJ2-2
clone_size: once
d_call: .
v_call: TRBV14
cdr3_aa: CASSRSGYTGELFF
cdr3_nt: TGTGCCAGCAGCCGCTCAGGGTACACCGGGGAGCTGTTTTTT

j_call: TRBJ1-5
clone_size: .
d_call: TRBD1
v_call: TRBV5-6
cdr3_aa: CASSPGTGRGQPQHF
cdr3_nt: TGTGCCAGCAGCCCAGGGACAGGGAGAGGTCAGCCCCAGCATTTT

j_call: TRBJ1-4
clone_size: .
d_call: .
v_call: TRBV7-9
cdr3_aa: CASSPPVEKLFF
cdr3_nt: TGTGCCAGCAGCCCGCCAGTTGAAAAACTGTTTTTT

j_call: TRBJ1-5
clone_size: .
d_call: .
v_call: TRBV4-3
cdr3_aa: CASSQEHRGWQPQHF
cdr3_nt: TGCGCCAGCAGCCAAGAACATAGGGGGTGGCAGCCCCAGCATTTT

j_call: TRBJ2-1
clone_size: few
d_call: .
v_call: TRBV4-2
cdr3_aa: CASSQVRQQTTYNEQFF
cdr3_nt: TGTGCCAGCAGCCAAGTAAGACAGCAAACTACCTACAATGAGCAGTTCTTC

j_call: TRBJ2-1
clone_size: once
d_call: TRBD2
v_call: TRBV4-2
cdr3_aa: CASSQVGRGGGPYEYNEQFF
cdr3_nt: TGTGCCAGCAGCCAAGTAGGACGGGGCGGGGGGCCGTATGAATACAATGAGCAGTTCTTC

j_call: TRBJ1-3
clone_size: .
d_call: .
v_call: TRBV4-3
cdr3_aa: CASSPLAGSGNTIYF
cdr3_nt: TGCGCCAGCAGCCCGTTGGCGGGTTCTGGAAACACCATATATTTT

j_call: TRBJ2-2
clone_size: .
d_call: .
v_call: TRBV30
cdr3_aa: CAWSPRRGELFF
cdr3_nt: TGTGCCTGGAGTCCACGCCGGGGGGAGCTGTTTTTT

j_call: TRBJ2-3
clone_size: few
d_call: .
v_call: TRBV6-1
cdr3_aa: CASSESKASTDTQYF
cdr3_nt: TGTGCCAGCAGTGAATCTAAAGCTAGCACAGATACGCAGTATTTT

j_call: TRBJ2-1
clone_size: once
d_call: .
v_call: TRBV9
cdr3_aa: CASSVEGVGEQFF
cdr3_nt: TGTGCCAGCAGCGTAGAAGGAGTGGGTGAGCAGTTCTTC

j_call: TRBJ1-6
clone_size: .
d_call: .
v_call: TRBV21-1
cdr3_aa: CASSNCGQGRYNSPLHF
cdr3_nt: TGTGCCAGCAGCAATTGCGGACAGGGAAGATATAATTCACCCCTCCACTTT

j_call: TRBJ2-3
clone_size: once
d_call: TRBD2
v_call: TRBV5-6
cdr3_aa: CASSLIAGAGDTQYF
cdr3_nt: TGTGCCAGCAGCTTGATAGCGGGGGCCGGGGATACGCAGTATTTT

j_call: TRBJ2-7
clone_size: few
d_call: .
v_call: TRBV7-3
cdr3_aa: CASSLNGGFSYEQYF
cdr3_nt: TGTGCCAGCAGCTTAAACGGGGGATTCTCCTACGAGCAGTACTTC